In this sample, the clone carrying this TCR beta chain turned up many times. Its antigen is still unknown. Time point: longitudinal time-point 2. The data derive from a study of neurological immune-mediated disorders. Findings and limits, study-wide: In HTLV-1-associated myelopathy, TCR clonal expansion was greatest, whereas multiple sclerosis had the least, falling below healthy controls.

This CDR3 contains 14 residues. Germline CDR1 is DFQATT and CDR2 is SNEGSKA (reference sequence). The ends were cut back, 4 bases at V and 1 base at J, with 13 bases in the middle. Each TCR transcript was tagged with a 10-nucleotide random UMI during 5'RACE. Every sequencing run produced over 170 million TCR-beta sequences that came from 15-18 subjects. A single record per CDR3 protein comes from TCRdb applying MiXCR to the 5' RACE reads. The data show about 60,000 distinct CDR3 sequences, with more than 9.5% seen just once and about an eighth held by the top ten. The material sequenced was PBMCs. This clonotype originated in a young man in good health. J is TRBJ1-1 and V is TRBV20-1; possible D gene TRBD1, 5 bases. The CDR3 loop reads CSANPGAENTEAFF. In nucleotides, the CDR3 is TGCAGTGCTAATCCCGGGGCCGAGAACACTGAAGCTTTCTTT.